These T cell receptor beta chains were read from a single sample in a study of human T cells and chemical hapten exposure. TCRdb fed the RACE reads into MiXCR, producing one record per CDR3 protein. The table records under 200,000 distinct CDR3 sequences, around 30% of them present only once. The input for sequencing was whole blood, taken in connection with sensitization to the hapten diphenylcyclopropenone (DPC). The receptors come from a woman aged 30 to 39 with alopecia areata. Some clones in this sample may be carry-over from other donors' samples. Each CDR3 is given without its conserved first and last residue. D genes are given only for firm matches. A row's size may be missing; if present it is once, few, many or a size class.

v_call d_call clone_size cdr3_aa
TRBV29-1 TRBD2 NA STRLAGGPWEQF
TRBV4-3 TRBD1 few ASSQLGQGSSPLH
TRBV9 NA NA ASSVGQNANYGYT
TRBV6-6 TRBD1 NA ASSPTGGLSYEQY
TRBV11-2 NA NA ASSFSSSGAGTNEKLF
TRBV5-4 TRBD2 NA ASSLDGIAGYEQY
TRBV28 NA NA ASSPLWTAGSGANVLT
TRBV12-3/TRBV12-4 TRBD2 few ASSLVAGGLSYEQY
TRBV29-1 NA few SARTVTDTQY
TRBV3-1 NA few ASSLTGTSPGEQY
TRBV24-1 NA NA ATSKRDVHGYT
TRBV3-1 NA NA ASSPTRTGELF
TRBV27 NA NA ASGFTNYGYT
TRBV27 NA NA ASSPESGQETQY
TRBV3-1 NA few ASSPTRLGNEQF
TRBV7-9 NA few ASSLGGLSNQPQH
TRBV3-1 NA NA ASSQRQVRGQETQY
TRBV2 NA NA ASISKGSGAF
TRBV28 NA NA ASSFPRGQPQH
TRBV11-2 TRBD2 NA ASSLVRLAGVSYNEQF
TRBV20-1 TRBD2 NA SADPGLAGGHTYNEQF
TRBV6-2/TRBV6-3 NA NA ASSWSRGTDTQY
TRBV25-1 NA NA ASSAPLVGSVSYNEQF
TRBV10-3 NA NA AISAGVTYGNEQY
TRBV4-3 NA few ASSQDLDSRLSDYGYT
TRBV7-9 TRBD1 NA ASSDDRGQGETQY
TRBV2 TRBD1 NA ASSEILGQGQY
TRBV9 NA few ANSVGPGPSGNSPLH
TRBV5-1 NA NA ASSLGVAESYTQY
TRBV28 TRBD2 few ASSVTSGGADTQY
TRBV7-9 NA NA ASQSGLTLNTEAF
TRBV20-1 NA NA SARDEGRSQPQH
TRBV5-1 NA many ASSLGAGAAQY
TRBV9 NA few ASSVEPTASYEQY
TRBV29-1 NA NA SVGGPYEQY
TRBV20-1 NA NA SASSLDQETQY
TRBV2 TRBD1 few ASDRTGLFYEQY
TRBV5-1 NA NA ASSLASGAEQY
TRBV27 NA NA ASREGPASNTQY
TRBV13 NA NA ASSLGTVSYEQY
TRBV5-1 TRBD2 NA ASSQRGGLKNEQF
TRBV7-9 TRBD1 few ASSLEEQGAGYT
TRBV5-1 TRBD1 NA ASRGEGQGKIEAF
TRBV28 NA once ASSTGIRSYEQY
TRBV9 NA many ASSVDGYSYEQY
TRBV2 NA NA ASSSQGGVSNQPQH
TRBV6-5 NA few ATTRNTEAF
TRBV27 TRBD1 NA ASSLSWTGLAADTQY
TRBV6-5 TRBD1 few ASRTGVTQPQH
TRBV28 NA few ASSLASSNQPQH
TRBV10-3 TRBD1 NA AISRAGTGGEKLF
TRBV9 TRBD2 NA ASSVGGGPAETQY
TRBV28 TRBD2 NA ASSDPRMRGSLEQY
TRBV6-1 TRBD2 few ASRGLAGHYEQY
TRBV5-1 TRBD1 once ASSSTGGRNQPQH
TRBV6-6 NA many ASSREKQY
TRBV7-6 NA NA ASSLLWGGNSPLH
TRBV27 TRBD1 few ASKSGDSLNEKLF